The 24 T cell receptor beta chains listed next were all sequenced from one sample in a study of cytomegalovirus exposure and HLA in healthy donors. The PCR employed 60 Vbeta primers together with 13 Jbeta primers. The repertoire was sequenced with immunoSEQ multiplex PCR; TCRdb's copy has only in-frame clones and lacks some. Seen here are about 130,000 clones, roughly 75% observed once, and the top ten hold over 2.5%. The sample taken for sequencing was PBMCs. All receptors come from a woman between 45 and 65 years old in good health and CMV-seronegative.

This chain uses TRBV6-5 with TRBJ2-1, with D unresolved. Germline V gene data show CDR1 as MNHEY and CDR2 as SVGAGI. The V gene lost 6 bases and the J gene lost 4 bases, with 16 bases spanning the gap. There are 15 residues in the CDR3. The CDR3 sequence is CASRPRGSVYNEQFF. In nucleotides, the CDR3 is TGTGCCAGCAGGCCACGAGGATCGGTTTACAATGAGCAGTTCTTC.

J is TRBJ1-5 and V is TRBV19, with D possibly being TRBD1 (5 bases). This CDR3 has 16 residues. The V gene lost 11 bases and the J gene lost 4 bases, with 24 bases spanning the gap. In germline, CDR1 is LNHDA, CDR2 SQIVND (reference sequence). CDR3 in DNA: TGTGCCTCCTACCCGAAGGGGCAGGGAGGGAATCAGCCCCAGCATTTT. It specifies CASYPKGQGGNQPQHF.

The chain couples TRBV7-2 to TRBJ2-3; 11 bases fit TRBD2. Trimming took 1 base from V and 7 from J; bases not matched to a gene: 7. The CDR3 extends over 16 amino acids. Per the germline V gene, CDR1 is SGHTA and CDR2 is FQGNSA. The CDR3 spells CASSLELAGEGYTQYF. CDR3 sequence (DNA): TGTGCCAGCAGCTTAGAACTAGCGGGGGAGGGATATACGCAGTATTTT.

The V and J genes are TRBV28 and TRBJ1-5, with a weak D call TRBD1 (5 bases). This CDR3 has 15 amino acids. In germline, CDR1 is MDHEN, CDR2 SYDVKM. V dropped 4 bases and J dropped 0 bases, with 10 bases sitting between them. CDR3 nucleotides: TGTGCCAGCAGTTCCTCAGGGTTTAGCAATCAGCCCCAGCATTTT. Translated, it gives CASSSSGFSNQPQHF.

In nucleotides, the CDR3 is TGTGCCAGAAGCTTATCAATCTCCCAAGCGGGAGTATGGGAGACCCAGTACTTC. Translation gives CARSLSISQAGVWETQYF. The rearrangement uses TRBV7-5 and TRBJ2-5; no check of the table's D call, TRBD2, against the DNA was made. TRBV7-5 is a listed pseudogene. The CDR3 covers 18 residues.

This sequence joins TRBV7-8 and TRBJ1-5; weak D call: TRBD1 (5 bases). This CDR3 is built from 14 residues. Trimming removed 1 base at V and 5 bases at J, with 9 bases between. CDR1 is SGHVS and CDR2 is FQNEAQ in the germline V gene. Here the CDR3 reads CASSLGGAHQPQHF. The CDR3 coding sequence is TGTGCCAGCAGCTTAGGTGGGGCGCATCAGCCCCAGCATTTT.

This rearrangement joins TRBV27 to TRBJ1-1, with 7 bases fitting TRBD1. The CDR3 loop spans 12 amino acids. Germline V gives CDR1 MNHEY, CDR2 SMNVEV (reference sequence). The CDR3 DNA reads TGTGCTACACAGGGGCTGAACACTGAAGCTTTCTTT. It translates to CATQGLNTEAFF.

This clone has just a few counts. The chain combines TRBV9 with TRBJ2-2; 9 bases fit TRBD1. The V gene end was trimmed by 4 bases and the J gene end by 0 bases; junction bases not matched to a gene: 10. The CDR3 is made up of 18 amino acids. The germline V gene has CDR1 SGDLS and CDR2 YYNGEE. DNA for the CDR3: TGTGCCAGCAGCACTTCCCTCGGGACAGGGCCGAACACCGGGGAGCTGTTTTTT. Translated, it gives CASSTSLGTGPNTGELFF.

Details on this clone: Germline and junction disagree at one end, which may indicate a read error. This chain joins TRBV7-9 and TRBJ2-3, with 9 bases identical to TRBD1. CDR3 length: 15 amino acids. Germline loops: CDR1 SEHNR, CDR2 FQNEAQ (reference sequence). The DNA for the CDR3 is TGTTCCAGCAGCCTGTTACAGGGGGCCGCAGATACGCAGTATTTT. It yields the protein CSSSLLQGAADTQYF.

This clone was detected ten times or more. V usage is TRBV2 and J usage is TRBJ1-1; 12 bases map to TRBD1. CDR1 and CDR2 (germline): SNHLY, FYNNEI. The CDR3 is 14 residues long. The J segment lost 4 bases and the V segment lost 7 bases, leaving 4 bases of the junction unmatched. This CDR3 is CASTGQGAGTEAFF. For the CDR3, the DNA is TGTGCCAGCACGGGACAGGGGGCCGGCACTGAAGCTTTCTTT. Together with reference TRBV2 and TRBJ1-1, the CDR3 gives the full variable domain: EPEVTQTPSHQVTQMGQEVILRCVPISNHLYFYWYRQILGQKVEFLVSFYNNEISEKSEIFDDQFSVERPDGSNFTLKIRSTKLEDSAMYFCASTGQGAGTEAFFGQGTRLTVV.

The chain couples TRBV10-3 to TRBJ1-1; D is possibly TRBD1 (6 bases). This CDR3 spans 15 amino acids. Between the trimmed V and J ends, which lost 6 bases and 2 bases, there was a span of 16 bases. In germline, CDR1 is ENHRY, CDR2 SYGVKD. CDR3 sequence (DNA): TGTGCCATCAGCGGGCGGGGGCAGACTAACACTGAAGCTTTCTTT. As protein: CAISGRGQTNTEAFF.

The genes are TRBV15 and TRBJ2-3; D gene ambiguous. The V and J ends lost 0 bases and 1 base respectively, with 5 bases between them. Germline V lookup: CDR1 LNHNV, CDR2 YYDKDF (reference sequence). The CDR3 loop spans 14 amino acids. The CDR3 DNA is TGTGCCACCAGCAGAGAACAGCGCACAGATACGCAGTATTTT. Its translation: CATSREQRTDTQYF.

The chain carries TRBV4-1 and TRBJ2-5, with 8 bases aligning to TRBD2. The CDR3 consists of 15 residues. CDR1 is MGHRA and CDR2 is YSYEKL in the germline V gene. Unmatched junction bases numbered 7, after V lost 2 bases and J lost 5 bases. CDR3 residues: CASSQTGLAGETQYF. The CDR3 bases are TGCGCCAGCAGCCAAACAGGACTAGCCGGTGAGACCCAGTACTTC.

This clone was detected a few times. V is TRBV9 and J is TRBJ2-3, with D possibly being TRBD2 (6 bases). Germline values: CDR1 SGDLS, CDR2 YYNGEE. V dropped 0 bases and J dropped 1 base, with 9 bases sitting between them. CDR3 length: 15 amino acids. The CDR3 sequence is CASSVGAGRTDTQYF. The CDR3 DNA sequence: TGTGCCAGCAGCGTAGGGGCGGGACGCACAGATACGCAGTATTTT. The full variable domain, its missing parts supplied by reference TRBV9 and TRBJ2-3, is DSGVTQTPKHLITATGQRVTLRCSPRSGDLSVYWYQQSLDQGLQFLIQYYNGEERAKGNILERFSAQQFPDLHSELNLSSLELGDSALYFCASSVGAGRTDTQYFGPGTRLTVL.

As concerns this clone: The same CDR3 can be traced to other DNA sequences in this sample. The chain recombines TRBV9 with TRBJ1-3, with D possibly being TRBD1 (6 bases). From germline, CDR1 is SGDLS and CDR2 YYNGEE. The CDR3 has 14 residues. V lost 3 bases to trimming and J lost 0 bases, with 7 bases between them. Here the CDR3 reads CASSGTDSGNTIYF. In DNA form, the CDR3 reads TGTGCCAGCAGCGGGACAGACTCTGGAAACACCATATATTTT.

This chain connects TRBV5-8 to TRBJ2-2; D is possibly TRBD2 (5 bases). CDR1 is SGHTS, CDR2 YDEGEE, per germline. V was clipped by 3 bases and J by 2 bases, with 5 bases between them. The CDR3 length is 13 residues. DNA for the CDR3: TGTGCCAGCAGCTGGACTAACACCGGGGAGCTGTTTTTT. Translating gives CASSWTNTGELFF.

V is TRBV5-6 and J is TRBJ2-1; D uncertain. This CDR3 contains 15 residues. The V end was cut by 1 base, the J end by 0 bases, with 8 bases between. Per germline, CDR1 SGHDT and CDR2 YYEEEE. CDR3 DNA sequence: TGTGCCAGCAGCTTGACACTACACTCCTACAATGAGCAGTTCTTC. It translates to CASSLTLHSYNEQFF.

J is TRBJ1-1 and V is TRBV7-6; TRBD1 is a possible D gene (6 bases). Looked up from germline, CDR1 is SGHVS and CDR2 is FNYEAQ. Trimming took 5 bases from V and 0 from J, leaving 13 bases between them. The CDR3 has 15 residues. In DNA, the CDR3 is TGTGCCAGCAGCCTGTCGACAGGCATGAACACTGAAGCTTTCTTT. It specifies CASSLSTGMNTEAFF.

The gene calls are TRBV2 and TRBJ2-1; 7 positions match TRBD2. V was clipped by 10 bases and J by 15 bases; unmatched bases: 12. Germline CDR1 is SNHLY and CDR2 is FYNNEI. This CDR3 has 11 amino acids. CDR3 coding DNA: TGTGCCAACTTAATGGGACTATGGCTGTTCTTC. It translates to CANLMGLWLFF.

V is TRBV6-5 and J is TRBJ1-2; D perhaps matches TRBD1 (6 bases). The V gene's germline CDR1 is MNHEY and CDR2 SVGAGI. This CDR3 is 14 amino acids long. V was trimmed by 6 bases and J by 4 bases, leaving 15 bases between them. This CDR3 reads CASRETGAVYGYTF. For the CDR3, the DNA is TGTGCCAGCAGGGAGACAGGAGCCGTCTATGGCTACACCTTC.

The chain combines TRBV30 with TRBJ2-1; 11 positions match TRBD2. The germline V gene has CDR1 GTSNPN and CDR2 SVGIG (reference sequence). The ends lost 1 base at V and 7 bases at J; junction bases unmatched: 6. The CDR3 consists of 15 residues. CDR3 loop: CAWSEGLAVVNEQFF. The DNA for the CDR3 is TGTGCCTGGAGTGAGGGACTAGCGGTCGTGAATGAGCAGTTCTTC.

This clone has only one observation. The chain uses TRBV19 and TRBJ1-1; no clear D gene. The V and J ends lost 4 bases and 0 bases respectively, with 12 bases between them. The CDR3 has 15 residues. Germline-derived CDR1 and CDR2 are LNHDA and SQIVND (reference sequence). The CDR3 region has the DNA TGTGCCAGTAGTAACTGGTGGTCCATGAACACTGAAGCTTTCTTT. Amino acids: CASSNWWSMNTEAFF.

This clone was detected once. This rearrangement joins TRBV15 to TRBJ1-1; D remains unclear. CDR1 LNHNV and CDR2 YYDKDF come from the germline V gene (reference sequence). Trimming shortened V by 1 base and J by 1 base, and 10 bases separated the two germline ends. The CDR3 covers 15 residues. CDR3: CATSRVGSGNTEAFF. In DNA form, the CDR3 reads TGTGCCACCAGCAGAGTCGGTTCCGGGAACACTGAAGCTTTCTTT.

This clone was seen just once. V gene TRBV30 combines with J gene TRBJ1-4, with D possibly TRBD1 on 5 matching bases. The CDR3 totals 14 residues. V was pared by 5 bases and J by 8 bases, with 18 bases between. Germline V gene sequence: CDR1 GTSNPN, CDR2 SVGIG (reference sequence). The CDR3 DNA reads TGTGCCTGGCGAAAATGGGGGGGAAGCGAAAAACTGTTTTTT. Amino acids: CAWRKWGGSEKLFF.